A single sample gave rise to the 30 T cell receptor beta chains below, sequenced in a study of blood T cell repertoires in COVID-19 (dated by TCRdb to about 2020). Receptor amplification or capture employed the immunoSEQ multiplex PCR assay. TCRdb re-hosts the immuneACCESS table, in-frame sequences only. Its copies lack some clones; in the studies checked, an unresolved V gene accounts for under half of them, and the cause for the rest is not known. The sample contains 260,000 or so clones, 84% of them found a single time. The ten biggest clones cover roughly 8.6% of the sample. Input material: peripheral blood. The receptors here all came from a human donor in a cohort sampled during active COVID-19.

V usage is TRBV6-2 or TRBV6-3 and J usage is TRBJ2-1, with 9 bases aligning to TRBD1. Looked up from germline, CDR1 is MNHEY and CDR2 is SVGEGT. The CDR3 is 15 residues long. V gave up 3 bases and J gave up 3 bases; unmatched junction bases: 3. The chain's CDR3 is CASSYPGQGYNEQFF. Written as DNA, the CDR3 is TGTGCCAGCAGTTATCCGGGACAGGGCTACAATGAGCAGTTCTTC.

A single count supports this clone. The chain links TRBV7-9 to TRBJ2-3, with D unresolved. Between the trimmed V and J ends, which lost 5 bases and 5 bases, there was a span of 11 bases. The CDR3 spans 13 residues. Germline CDR1 and CDR2: SEHNR and FQNEAQ (reference sequence). The CDR3 bases are TGTGCCAGCAGCCTACCCTATGGAGATACGCAGTATTTT. Residues: CASSLPYGDTQYF.

This sequence joins TRBV27 and TRBJ1-1; 8 nucleotides match TRBD1. With 8 bases clipped from V and 3 bases from J, the junction kept 5 bases outside the gene matches. This CDR3 has 13 amino acids. Germline-derived CDR1 and CDR2 are MNHEY and SMNVEV (reference sequence). DNA for the CDR3: TGTGCCAGCCATGACAGGGGTTACACTGAAGCTTTCTTT. Protein: CASHDRGYTEAFF.

The V gene is TRBV18, the J gene TRBJ2-7; 11 bases map to TRBD2. CDR3 length: 16 residues. CDR1 is KGHSH and CDR2 is LQKENI in the germline V gene. The V segment lost 6 bases and the J segment 6 bases; nucleotides outside the gene matches: 13. The CDR3 sequence is CASSLLAGGDPFEQYF. The CDR3 bases are TGTGCCAGCTCTCTTCTAGCGGGAGGCGACCCTTTCGAGCAGTACTTC.

The chain employs TRBV15 and TRBJ1-1, with 9 bases identical to TRBD1. Germline CDR1 reads LNHNV; CDR2 reads YYDKDF (reference sequence). This CDR3 spans 13 amino acids. The junction had 15 bases not matched to a gene; V was cut back by 10 bases and J by 12 bases. For the CDR3, the DNA is TGTGCCATTTCCCCCTCCGGGACAGGGAGAACTTTCTTT. It translates to CAISPSGTGRTFF.

This clone was detected once. This chain connects TRBV6-5 to TRBJ2-7, with D possibly TRBD1 on 6 matching bases. Trimming cost V 6 bases and J 2 bases, with 11 bases left between them. The CDR3 covers 13 residues. Germline CDR1 reads MNHEY; CDR2 reads SVGAGI. In DNA form, the CDR3 reads TGTGCCAGCAGCCCCGGACAGACCTACGAGCAGTACTTC. Residues: CASSPGQTYEQYF.

This clone was recorded a few times. The chain has TRBV4-1 and TRBJ2-7; the match to TRBD2 covers 9 bases. V gave up 6 bases and J gave up 3 bases; unmatched junction bases: 12. Germline lookup yields CDR1 MGHRA and CDR2 YSYEKL. The CDR3 runs 16 residues. CDR3 protein: CASSPSISGRSYEQYF. In DNA, the CDR3 is TGCGCCAGCAGTCCATCTATTAGCGGGAGAAGCTACGAGCAGTACTTC.

The chain is built from TRBV11-2 and TRBJ2-5; weak D call: TRBD1 (5 bases). Germline V gene data show CDR1 as SGHAT and CDR2 as FQNNGV. Trimming removed 1 base at V and 5 bases at J, with 20 bases between. This CDR3 is 17 amino acids long. CDR3 sequence reads: CASSLGPRQRISETQYF. The CDR3 nucleotides read TGTGCCAGCAGCTTAGGGCCACGACAGAGGATAAGCGAGACCCAGTACTTC.

J is TRBJ2-7 and V is TRBV19; 10 bases fit TRBD2. Losses at the gene ends were 2 bases for V and 0 bases for J; bases not matched to a gene: 10. CDR3 length: 18 amino acids. CDR1 is LNHDA and CDR2 is SQIVND in the germline V gene (reference sequence). The chain's CDR3 is CASSITPGTSAYSYEQYF. Written as DNA, the CDR3 is TGTGCCAGTAGTATAACTCCCGGGACTAGCGCCTACTCCTACGAGCAGTACTTC. The full variable domain, in which reference TRBV19 and TRBJ2-7 provide the parts outside the CDR3, is DGGITQSPKYLFRKEGQNVTLSCEQNLNHDAMYWYRQDPGQGLRLIYYSQIVNDFQKGDIAEGYSVSREKKESFPLTVTSAQKNPTAFYLCASSITPGTSAYSYEQYFGPGTRLTVT.

V gene TRBV11-2 combines with J gene TRBJ2-5; D perhaps matches TRBD1 (7 bases). CDR1 and CDR2 from the germline V gene are SGHAT and FQNNGV. The CDR3 spans 14 residues. The ends were cut back, 5 bases at V and 5 bases at J, with 15 bases in the middle. The CDR3 nucleotides read TGTGCCAGCAGCGCCAGACTAGGGGGCGAGACCCAGTACTTC. This codes for CASSARLGGETQYF.

The gene calls are TRBV6-5 and TRBJ1-1, with 10 nucleotides matching TRBD1. J lost 1 base, V lost 11 bases, and 7 bases had no gene match. Germline V gives CDR1 MNHEY, CDR2 SVGAGI. The CDR3 length is 14 residues. The CDR3 DNA reads as TGTGCCGGTGACAGGGGGCCGTCGAACACTGAAGCTTTCTTT. This codes for CAGDRGPSNTEAFF.

This clone appeared a few times. V gene TRBV3-1 (or the pseudogene TRBV3-2) combines with J gene TRBJ2-6, with D possibly being TRBD2 (7 bases). CDR3 size: 20 residues. CDR1 and CDR2 (germline): LGHDT, YNNKEL (reference sequence). V lost 0 bases, J lost 0 bases, and 18 bases lay in between. The CDR3 loop is CASSQDLLAGAGSGANVLTF. The CDR3 DNA reads TGTGCCAGCAGCCAAGATCTGTTGGCGGGGGCTGGCTCTGGGGCCAACGTCCTGACTTTC.

The chain links TRBV2 to TRBJ2-1; 8 bases match TRBD2. Germline loops: CDR1 SNHLY, CDR2 FYNNEI. The CDR3 has 18 residues. Trimming took 1 base from V and 2 from J; bases not matched to a gene: 10. For the CDR3, the DNA is TGTGCCAGCAGTGAAGACCGGTGGGCGGGGGGCACCTACAATGAGCAGTTCTTC. Amino acids: CASSEDRWAGGTYNEQFF.

This chain connects TRBV19 to TRBJ1-2, with TRBD1 matching 7 bases. The CDR3 loop spans 13 amino acids. Germline CDR1 is LNHDA and CDR2 is SQIVND (reference sequence). Germline trimming cut 5 bases from V and 8 bases from J; bases unmatched to any gene: 8. Here the CDR3 reads CASSSRQGGGYTF. The CDR3 DNA follows: TGTGCCAGTAGTTCCCGACAGGGCGGCGGCTACACCTTC.

This clone was recorded once. The chain's CDR3 is CASSLEASGGPLTSTDTQYF. The CDR3 nucleotides are TGTGCCAGCAGCTTAGAGGCTAGCGGGGGCCCCCTTACCTCCACAGATACGCAGTATTTT. The chain employs TRBV7-6 and TRBJ2-3; TRBD2 matches at 10 bases. Germline lookup yields CDR1 SGHVS and CDR2 FNYEAQ. This CDR3 region has 20 residues. Trimming removed 1 base from V and 2 bases from J; junction bases left unmatched: 15.

The CDR3 bases are TGTGCCAGCAGCGGACCGGGGGGCGTTGGAAACACCATATATTTT. Encoded protein: CASSGPGGVGNTIYF. The gene calls are TRBV9 and TRBJ1-3; D may be TRBD1 (6 bases). This CDR3 comprises 15 residues. In germline, CDR1 is SGDLS, CDR2 YYNGEE. The germline V and J ends were trimmed by 3 bases and 3 bases, with 13 bases remaining between them.

V and J are TRBV7-8 and TRBJ1-6; 8 nucleotides agree with TRBD1. The CDR3 extends over 17 amino acids. J gave up 7 bases and V 5 bases, and 13 bases lay outside the gene matches. CDR1 SGHVS and CDR2 FQNEAQ come from the germline V gene. CDR3 amino acids: CASSPRTGREGNSPLHF. The CDR3 region has the DNA TGTGCCAGCAGCCCACGGACAGGGCGTGAGGGAAATTCACCCCTCCACTTT.

This clone was found once. This chain connects TRBV6-2 or TRBV6-3 to TRBJ2-7, with D uncertain. CDR1 and CDR2 (germline): MNHEY, SVGEGT. CDR3 length: 13 amino acids. V was clipped by 4 bases and J by 2 bases, with 9 bases between them. CDR3 DNA sequence: TGTGCCAGCAGTTTGTTTACAGCCTACGAGCAGTACTTC. Translated, it gives CASSLFTAYEQYF.

The chain employs TRBV19 and TRBJ2-7; weak D call: TRBD1 (6 bases). The germline V gene encodes CDR1 LNHDA and CDR2 SQIVND (reference sequence). Trimming removed 1 base from V and 2 bases from J, with 6 bases in between. The CDR3 is 13 residues long. CDR3 coding DNA: TGTGCCAGTAGTATAGGGGACACCTACGAGCAGTACTTC. It yields the protein CASSIGDTYEQYF.

For the CDR3, the DNA is TGCGCCAGCAGCCAGCTAGCGGGAAATGAGCAGTTCTTC. Residues: CASSQLAGNEQFF. V usage is TRBV4-1 and J usage is TRBJ2-1, with 9 bases fitting TRBD2. The germline V gene has CDR1 MGHRA and CDR2 YSYEKL. The CDR3 length is 13 residues. The ends lost 3 bases at V and 7 bases at J; junction bases unmatched: 1.

This chain links TRBV18 with TRBJ1-1, with D tentatively TRBD1 (6 bases). CDR1 is KGHSH, CDR2 LQKENI, per germline. With 2 bases removed from V and 2 bases from J, the gap between germline ends came to 15 bases. The CDR3 totals 16 residues. The CDR3 DNA is TGTGCCAGCTCACCAGCGACAGGTAGGGGAAACACTGAAGCTTTCTTT. It encodes CASSPATGRGNTEAFF. Filled out from reference TRBV18 and TRBJ1-1, the complete variable domain reads NAGVMQNPRHLVRRRGQEARLRCSPMKGHSHVYWYRQLPEEGLKFMVYLQKENIIDESGMPKERFSAEFPKEGPSILRIQQVVRGDSAAYFCASSPATGRGNTEAFFGQGTRLTVV.

V and J are TRBV7-2 and TRBJ2-3, with TRBD2 as a possible D gene (5 bases). The germline V and J ends were trimmed by 4 bases and 3 bases, with 17 bases remaining between them. The CDR3 runs 16 residues. Germline V CDR1 and CDR2: SGHTA, FQGNSA. DNA for the CDR3: TGTGCCAGCAGCTCAAGGCGGCGGGCTCAGACAGATACGCAGTATTTT. It yields the protein CASSSRRRAQTDTQYF.

The CDR3 DNA sequence: TGTGCCAGTAGTATCCACAGGCCTGATTCCTACGAGCAGTACTTC. It codes for CASSIHRPDSYEQYF. This sequence joins TRBV19 and TRBJ2-7, with TRBD1 as a possible D gene (5 bases). The CDR3 is 15 amino acids. V gave up 3 bases and J gave up 1 base, with 13 bases separating them. The germline V gene has CDR1 LNHDA and CDR2 SQIVND (reference sequence). The full variable domain, in which reference TRBV19 and TRBJ2-7 provide the parts outside the CDR3, is DGGITQSPKYLFRKEGQNVTLSCEQNLNHDAMYWYRQDPGQGLRLIYYSQIVNDFQKGDIAEGYSVSREKKESFPLTVTSAQKNPTAFYLCASSIHRPDSYEQYFGPGTRLTVT.

The rearrangement uses TRBV19 and TRBJ2-3, with 8 bases that match TRBD2. This CDR3 spans 15 amino acids. Per the germline V gene, CDR1 is LNHDA and CDR2 is SQIVND (reference sequence). V lost 4 bases and J lost 2; bases outside the gene matches: 5. The CDR3 bases are TGTGCCAGTAGTACTCCCGGGAGGGTCACAGATACGCAGTATTTT. Amino acid sequence: CASSTPGRVTDTQYF.

The CDR3 reads CASSLSGRTYNEQFF. For the CDR3, the DNA is TGTGCCAGCAGCCTTAGCGGGAGGACCTACAATGAGCAGTTCTTC. The V gene is TRBV5-4, the J gene TRBJ2-1; 10 bases fit TRBD2. The germline CDR1 and CDR2 sequences are SGHNT and YYREEE (reference sequence). The CDR3 loop spans 15 amino acids. The J segment lost 2 bases and the V segment lost 4 bases, leaving 3 bases of the junction unmatched.

The chain is built from TRBV3-1 (or the pseudogene TRBV3-2) and TRBJ1-4; no clear D gene. This CDR3 has 14 amino acids. Trimming removed 4 bases from V and 4 bases from J, with 10 bases in between. The germline V gene has CDR1 LGHDT and CDR2 YNNKEL (reference sequence). CDR3 sequence (DNA): TGTGCCAGCAGCCCAGACGGGATTAATGAAAAACTGTTTTTT. The encoded protein is CASSPDGINEKLFF.

This clone was counted a single time. The V and J genes are TRBV6-5 and TRBJ1-6, with D possibly being TRBD1 (6 bases). This CDR3 has 12 residues. Germline V gene sequence: CDR1 MNHEY, CDR2 SVGAGI. Trimming pared 8 bases from V and 10 bases from J, leaving 12 bases between. Written as DNA, the CDR3 is TGTGCCAGCGGGACAAGTCGGTCACCCCTCCACTTT. Translation: CASGTSRSPLHF.

This chain links TRBV6-5 with TRBJ1-1, with TRBD1 identical over 9 bases. After removal of 4 bases from V and 0 bases from J, the junction contained 6 bases not matched to a gene. Germline CDR1 MNHEY, CDR2 SVGAGI. CDR3 length: 16 amino acids. CDR3 DNA: TGTGCCAGCAGTTCGACAGGGGGGAGACTGAACACTGAAGCTTTCTTT. Its protein is CASSSTGGRLNTEAFF.

The gene calls are TRBV5-8 and TRBJ2-7, with TRBD1 matching 8 bases. Trimming at V came to 0 bases and at J to 7 bases, leaving 9 bases not matched to a gene. The CDR3 has 15 residues. In germline, CDR1 is SGHTS, CDR2 YDEGEE. CDR3 residues: CASSLGTGNSEEQYF. The CDR3 DNA follows: TGTGCCAGCAGCTTGGGGACAGGGAATTCCGAAGAGCAGTACTTC.

This clone was counted between two and nine times. The chain recombines TRBV2 with TRBJ1-4, with no clear D. The CDR3 is 14 amino acids. CDR1 and CDR2 from the germline V gene are SNHLY and FYNNEI. V gave up 3 bases and J gave up 6 bases, with 11 bases separating them. As DNA, the CDR3 is TGTGCCAGCAGTGATCCCGGGAGCGATGAAAAACTGTTTTTT. Protein product: CASSDPGSDEKLFF.